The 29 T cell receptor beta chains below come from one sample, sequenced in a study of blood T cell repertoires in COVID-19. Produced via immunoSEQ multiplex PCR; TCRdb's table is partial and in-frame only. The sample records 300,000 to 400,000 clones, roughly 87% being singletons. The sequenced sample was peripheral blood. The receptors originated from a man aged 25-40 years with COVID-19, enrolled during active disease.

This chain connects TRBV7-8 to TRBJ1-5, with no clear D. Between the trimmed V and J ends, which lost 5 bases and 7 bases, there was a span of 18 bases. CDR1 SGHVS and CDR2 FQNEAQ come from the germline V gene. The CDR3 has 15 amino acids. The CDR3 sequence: CASSPNLGWVQPQHF. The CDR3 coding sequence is TGTGCCAGCAGCCCTAACCTGGGCTGGGTCCAGCCCCAGCATTTT.

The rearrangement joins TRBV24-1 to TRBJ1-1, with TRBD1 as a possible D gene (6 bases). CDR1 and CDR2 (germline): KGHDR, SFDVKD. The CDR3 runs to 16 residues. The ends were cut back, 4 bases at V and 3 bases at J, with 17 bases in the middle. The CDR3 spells CATSEVEQGFDTEAFF. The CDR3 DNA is TGTGCCACCAGTGAAGTAGAACAGGGATTCGACACTGAAGCTTTCTTT.

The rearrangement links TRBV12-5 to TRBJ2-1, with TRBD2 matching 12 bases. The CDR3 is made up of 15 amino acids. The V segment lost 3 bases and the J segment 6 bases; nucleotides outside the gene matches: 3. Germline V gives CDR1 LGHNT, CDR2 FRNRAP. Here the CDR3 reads CASGFPTSGSNEQFF. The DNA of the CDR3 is TGTGCTAGTGGTTTCCCGACTAGCGGGAGCAATGAGCAGTTCTTC.

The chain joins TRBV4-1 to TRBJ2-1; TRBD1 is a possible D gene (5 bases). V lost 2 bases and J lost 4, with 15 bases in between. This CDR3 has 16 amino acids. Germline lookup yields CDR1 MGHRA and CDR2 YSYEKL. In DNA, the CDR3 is TGCGCCAGCAGCCAACCCACCAGGGTAGGGTACAATGAGCAGTTCTTC. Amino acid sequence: CASSQPTRVGYNEQFF.

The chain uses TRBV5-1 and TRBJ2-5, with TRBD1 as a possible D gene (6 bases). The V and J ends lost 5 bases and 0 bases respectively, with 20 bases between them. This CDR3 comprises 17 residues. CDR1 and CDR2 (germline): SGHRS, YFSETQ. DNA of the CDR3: TGCGCCAGCAGTTGGGACACCCGAGAGCGTTACCAAGAGACCCAGTACTTC. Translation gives CASSWDTRERYQETQYF.

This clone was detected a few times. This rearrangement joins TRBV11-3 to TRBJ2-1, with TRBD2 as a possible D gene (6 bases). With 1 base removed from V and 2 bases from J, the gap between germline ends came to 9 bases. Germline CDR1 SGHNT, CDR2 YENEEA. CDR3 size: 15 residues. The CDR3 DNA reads TGTGCCAGCAGCTTAGGGAGGGGTCCCTACAATGAGCAGTTCTTC. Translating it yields CASSLGRGPYNEQFF.

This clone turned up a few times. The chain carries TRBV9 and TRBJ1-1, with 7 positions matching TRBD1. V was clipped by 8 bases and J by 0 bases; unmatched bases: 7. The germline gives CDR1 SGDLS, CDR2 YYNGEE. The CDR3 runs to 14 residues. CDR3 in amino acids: CASSITGVNTEAFF. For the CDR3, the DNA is TGTGCCAGTTCCATTACAGGGGTGAACACTGAAGCTTTCTTT.

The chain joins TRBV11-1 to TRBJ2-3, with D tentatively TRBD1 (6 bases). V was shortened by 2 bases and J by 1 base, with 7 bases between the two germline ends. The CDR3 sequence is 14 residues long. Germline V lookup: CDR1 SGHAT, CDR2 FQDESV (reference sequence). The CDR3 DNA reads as TGTGCCAGCAGCTTAAACAGGGGCACAGATACGCAGTATTTT. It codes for CASSLNRGTDTQYF.

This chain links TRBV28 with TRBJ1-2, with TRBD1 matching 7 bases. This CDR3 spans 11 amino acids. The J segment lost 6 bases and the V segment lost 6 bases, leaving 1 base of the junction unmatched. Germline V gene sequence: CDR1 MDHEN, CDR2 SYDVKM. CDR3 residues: CASRGTDGYTF. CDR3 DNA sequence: TGTGCCAGCAGGGGGACAGATGGCTACACCTTC.

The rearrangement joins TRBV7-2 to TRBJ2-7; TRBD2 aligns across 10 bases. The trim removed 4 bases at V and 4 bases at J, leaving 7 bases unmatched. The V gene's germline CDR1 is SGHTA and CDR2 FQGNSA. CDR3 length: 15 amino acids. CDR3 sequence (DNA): TGTGCCAGCAGCTCTATGACTAGCGGGCGTTACGAGCAGTACTTC. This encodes CASSSMTSGRYEQYF.

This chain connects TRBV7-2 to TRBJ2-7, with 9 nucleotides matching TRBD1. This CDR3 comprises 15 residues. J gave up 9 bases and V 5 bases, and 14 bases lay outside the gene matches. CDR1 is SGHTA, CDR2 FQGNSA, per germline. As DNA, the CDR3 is TGTGCCAGCAGCGTGGATAGCGGACAGGGACAGGGGCAGTACTTC. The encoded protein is CASSVDSGQGQGQYF.

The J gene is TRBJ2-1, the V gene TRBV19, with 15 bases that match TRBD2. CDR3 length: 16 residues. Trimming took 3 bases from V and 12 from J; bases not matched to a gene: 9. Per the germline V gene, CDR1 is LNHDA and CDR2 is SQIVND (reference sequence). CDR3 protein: CASSMQGLAGGGRQFF. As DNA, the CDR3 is TGTGCCAGTAGTATGCAAGGACTAGCGGGAGGGGGTCGGCAGTTCTTC.

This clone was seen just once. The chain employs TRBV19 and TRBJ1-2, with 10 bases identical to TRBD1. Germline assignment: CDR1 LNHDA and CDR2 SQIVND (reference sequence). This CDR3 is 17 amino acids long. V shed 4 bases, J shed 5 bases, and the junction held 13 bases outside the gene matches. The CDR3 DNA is TGTGCCAGTAGTAGGGGGGAGACAGGGGGCTTCAATTATGGCTACACCTTC. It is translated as CASSRGETGGFNYGYTF.

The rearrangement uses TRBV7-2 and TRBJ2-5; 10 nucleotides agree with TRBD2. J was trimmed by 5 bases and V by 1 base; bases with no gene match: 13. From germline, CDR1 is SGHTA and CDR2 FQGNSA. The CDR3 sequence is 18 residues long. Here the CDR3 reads CASSLVGSGRYFEETQYF. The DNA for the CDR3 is TGTGCCAGCAGCTTAGTGGGTAGCGGGAGGTATTTTGAGGAGACCCAGTACTTC.

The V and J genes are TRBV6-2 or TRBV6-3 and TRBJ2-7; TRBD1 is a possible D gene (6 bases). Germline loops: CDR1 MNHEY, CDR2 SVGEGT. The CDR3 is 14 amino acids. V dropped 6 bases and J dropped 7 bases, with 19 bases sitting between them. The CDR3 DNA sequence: TGTGCCAGCAGCGGCGACGTGAGAGGGGGTGAGCAGTACTTC. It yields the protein CASSGDVRGGEQYF.

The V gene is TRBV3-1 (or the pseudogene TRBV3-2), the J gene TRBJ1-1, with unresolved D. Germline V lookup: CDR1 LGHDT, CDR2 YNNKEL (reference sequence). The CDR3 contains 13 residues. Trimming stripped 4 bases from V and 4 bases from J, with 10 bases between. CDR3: CASSLVQSTEAFF. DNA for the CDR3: TGTGCCAGCAGCCTGGTACAGAGCACTGAAGCTTTCTTT.

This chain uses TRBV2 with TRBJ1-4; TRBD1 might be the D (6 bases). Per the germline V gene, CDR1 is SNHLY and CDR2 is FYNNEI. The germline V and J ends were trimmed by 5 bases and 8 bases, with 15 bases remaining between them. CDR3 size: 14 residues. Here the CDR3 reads CASSSGQRTEKLFF. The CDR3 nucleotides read TGTGCCAGCAGTTCAGGACAGAGAACCGAAAAACTGTTTTTT. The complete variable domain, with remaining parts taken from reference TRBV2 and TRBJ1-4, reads EPEVTQTPSHQVTQMGQEVILRCVPISNHLYFYWYRQILGQKVEFLVSFYNNEISEKSEIFDDQFSVERPDGSNFTLKIRSTKLEDSAMYFCASSSGQRTEKLFFGSGTQLSVL.

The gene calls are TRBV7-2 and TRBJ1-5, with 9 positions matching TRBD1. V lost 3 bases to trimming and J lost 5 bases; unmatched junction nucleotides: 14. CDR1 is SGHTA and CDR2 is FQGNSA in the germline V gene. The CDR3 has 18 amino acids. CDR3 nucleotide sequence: TGTGCCAGCAGCTTGGACAGGGGAGGGGCCCTCAATCATCAGCCCCAGCATTTT. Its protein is CASSLDRGGALNHQPQHF. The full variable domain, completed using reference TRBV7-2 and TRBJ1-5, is GAGVSQSPSNKVTEKGKDVELRCDPISGHTALYWYRQSLGQGLEFLIYFQGNSAPDKSGLPSDRFSAERTGGSVSTLTIQRTQQEDSAVYLCASSLDRGGALNHQPQHFGDGTRLSIL.

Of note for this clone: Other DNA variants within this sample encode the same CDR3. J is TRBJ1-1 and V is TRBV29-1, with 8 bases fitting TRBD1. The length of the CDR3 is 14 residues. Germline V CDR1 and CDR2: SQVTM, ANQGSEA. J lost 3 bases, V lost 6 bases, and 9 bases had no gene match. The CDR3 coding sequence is TGCAGCGTCCGGACAGGGATATTGGACACTGAAGCTTTCTTT. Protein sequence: CSVRTGILDTEAFF.

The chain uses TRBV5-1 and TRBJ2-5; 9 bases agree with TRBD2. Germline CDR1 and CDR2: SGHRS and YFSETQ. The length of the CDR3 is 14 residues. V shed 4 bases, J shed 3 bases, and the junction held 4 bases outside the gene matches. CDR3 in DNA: TGCGCCAGCAGCAGCGGGAGGCCGAAAGAGACCCAGTACTTC. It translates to CASSSGRPKETQYF.

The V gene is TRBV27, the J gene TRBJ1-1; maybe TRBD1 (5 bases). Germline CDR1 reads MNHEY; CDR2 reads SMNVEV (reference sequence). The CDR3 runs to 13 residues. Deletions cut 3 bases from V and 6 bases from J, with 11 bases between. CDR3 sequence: CASSLMGGAEAFF. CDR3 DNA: TGTGCCAGCAGTTTGATGGGGGGTGCTGAAGCTTTCTTT.

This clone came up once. The CDR3 sequence is CSVVAGTGGYTF. The CDR3 DNA is TGCAGCGTTGTGGCGGGGACTGGAGGCTACACCTTC. The rearrangement links TRBV29-1 to TRBJ1-2; D might be TRBD1 (5 bases). CDR1 is SQVTM and CDR2 is ANQGSEA in the germline V gene. The CDR3 extends over 12 amino acids. Trimming cost V 4 bases and J 8 bases, with 14 bases left between them.

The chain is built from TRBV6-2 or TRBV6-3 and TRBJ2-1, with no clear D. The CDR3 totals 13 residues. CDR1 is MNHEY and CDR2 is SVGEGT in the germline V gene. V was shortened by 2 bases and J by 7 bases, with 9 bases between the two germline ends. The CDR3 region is CASSYPFSNEQFF. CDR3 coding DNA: TGTGCCAGCAGTTACCCCTTTAGTAATGAGCAGTTCTTC.

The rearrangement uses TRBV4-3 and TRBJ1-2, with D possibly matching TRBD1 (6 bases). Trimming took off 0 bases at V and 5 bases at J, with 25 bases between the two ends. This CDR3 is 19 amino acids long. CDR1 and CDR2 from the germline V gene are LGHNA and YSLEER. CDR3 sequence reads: CASSQEFGGANQNFYGYTF. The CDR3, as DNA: TGCGCCAGCAGCCAAGAGTTCGGGGGGGCCAATCAAAACTTTTATGGCTACACCTTC.

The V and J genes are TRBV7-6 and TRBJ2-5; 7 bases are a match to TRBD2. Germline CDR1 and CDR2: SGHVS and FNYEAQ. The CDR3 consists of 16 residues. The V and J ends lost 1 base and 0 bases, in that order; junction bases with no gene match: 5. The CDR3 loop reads CASSLGAGPYQETQYF. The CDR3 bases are TGTGCCAGCAGCTTAGGAGCGGGGCCGTACCAAGAGACCCAGTACTTC.

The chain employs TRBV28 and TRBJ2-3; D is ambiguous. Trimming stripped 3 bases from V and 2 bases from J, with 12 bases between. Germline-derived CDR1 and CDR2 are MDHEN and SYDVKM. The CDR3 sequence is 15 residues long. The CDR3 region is CASSLGSSYTDTQYF. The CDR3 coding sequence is TGTGCCAGCAGTTTGGGCTCGTCCTACACAGATACGCAGTATTTT.

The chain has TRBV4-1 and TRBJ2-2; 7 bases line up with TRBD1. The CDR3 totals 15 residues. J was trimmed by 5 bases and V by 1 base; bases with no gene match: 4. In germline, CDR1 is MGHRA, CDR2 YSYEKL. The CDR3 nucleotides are TGCGCCAGCAGCCAAGCGCCCAGGGGGACCGGGGAGCTGTTTTTT. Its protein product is CASSQAPRGTGELFF.

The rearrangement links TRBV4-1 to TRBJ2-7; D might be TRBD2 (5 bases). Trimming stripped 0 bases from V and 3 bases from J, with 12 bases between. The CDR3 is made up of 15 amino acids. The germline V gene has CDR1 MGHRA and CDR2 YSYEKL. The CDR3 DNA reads TGCGCCAGCAGCCAAGAACCGGGCGCGGGCTACGAGCAGTACTTC. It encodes CASSQEPGAGYEQYF.

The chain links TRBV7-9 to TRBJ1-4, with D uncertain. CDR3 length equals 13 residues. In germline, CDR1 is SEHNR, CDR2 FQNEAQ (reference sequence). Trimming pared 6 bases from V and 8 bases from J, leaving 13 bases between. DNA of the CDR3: TGTGCCAGCAGTTGGGAGAGTTGGGAAAAACTGTTTTTT. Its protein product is CASSWESWEKLFF.